The next 8 T cell receptor beta chains were all read from a single sample in a study of cytomegalovirus exposure and HLA in healthy donors. The study ran its PCR with 60 Vbeta and 13 Jbeta primers. Sequencing was performed with immunoSEQ multiplex PCR; in TCRdb, only in-frame clones are kept and a portion is missing. This sample's clone table lists fewer than 150,000 clones. What was sequenced was PBMCs. All receptors derive from an older woman in good health and CMV-seronegative.

This chain links TRBV21-1 with TRBJ2-7; the table assigns TRBD2, which was not confirmed against the DNA. TRBV21-1 is termed a pseudogene. The CDR3 contains 14 residues. In DNA, the CDR3 is TGTGCCAGCAGTCTCCGGGAGAAGGTGTACGAGCAGTACTTC. Translation: CASSLREKVYEQYF.

The chain couples TRBV5-1 to TRBJ1-6; the D is unclear. The V gene lost 3 bases and the J gene lost 0 bases, with 10 bases spanning the gap. CDR1 and CDR2 (germline): SGHRS, YFSETQ. The CDR3 extends over 16 amino acids. The CDR3 region is CASSSADSSYNSPLHF. The CDR3 nucleotides read TGCGCCAGCAGCTCCGCGGATAGCTCCTATAATTCACCCCTCCACTTT.

The CDR3 DNA reads as TGTGCCAGCAGCCTTCGTCTTTCAGGATCCCAAATGAACACTGAAGCTTTCTTT. Its protein product is CASSLRLSGSQMNTEAFF. The chain combines TRBV5-5 with TRBJ1-1; D is unresolved. Germline lookup yields CDR1 SGHKS and CDR2 YYEKEE (reference sequence). V lost 4 bases, J lost 0 bases, and 22 bases lay in between. The CDR3 runs 18 residues.

The V and J genes are TRBV6-5 and TRBJ2-7; TRBD1 is a possible D gene (6 bases). V was shortened by 5 bases and J by 2 bases, with 13 bases between the two germline ends. Germline loops: CDR1 MNHEY, CDR2 SVGAGI. The CDR3 has 14 residues. The CDR3 DNA follows: TGTGCCAGCAGTCGACAGGATTTTACCTACGAGCAGTACTTC. Amino acids: CASSRQDFTYEQYF.

This chain links TRBV10-3 with TRBJ2-5; TRBD2 matches at 8 bases. The V gene end was trimmed by 4 bases and the J gene end by 5 bases; junction bases not matched to a gene: 6. The CDR3 contains 14 residues. Germline V lookup: CDR1 ENHRY, CDR2 SYGVKD. The CDR3: CAISAGGGGETQYF. Written as DNA, the CDR3 is TGTGCCATCAGTGCCGGGGGGGGAGGGGAGACCCAGTACTTC.

The chain combines TRBV19 with TRBJ2-1, with a weak D call TRBD1 (6 bases). The ends were cut back, 6 bases at V and 0 bases at J, with 12 bases in the middle. This CDR3 is 15 amino acids long. Germline CDR1 LNHDA, CDR2 SQIVND (reference sequence). CDR3 amino acids: CASRRQETSYNEQFF. The CDR3 DNA is TGTGCCAGTAGAAGACAGGAAACCTCCTACAATGAGCAGTTCTTC.

The chain combines TRBV2 with TRBJ1-1; D is perhaps TRBD1 (5 bases). The CDR3 spans 14 residues. Germline CDR1 reads SNHLY; CDR2 reads FYNNEI. Trimming stripped 6 bases from V and 5 bases from J, with 16 bases between. The CDR3 DNA follows: TGTGCCAGCAGCGGGGGGGGGTCCGGGACTGAAGCTTTCTTT. This translates into CASSGGGSGTEAFF.

The chain employs TRBV28 and TRBJ1-3; 7 nucleotides line up with TRBD1. CDR1 is MDHEN and CDR2 is SYDVKM in the germline V gene. The V and J ends lost 3 bases and 4 bases, in that order; junction bases with no gene match: 6. The CDR3 spans 15 residues. CDR3 DNA: TGTGCCAGCAGTTTGGCTCAGGGGGTAGGAAACACCATATATTTT. Its translation: CASSLAQGVGNTIYF.